Sequencing of this T cell receptor beta chain was carried out in a study of post-analysis software for immune sequencing data. Findings and caveats of the study: Multiple sclerosis patients had significantly lower normalized Chao1 diversity than controls. Samples sharing a preparation batch grouped tightly together when assessed by F measure. Five TRBV segments were more frequent in patients than controls; TRBV5-6, TRBV5-1 and TRBV20-1 belonged to this group.

Researchers reported that TCR beta cDNA libraries carried unique molecular identifiers. With about 1 to 11 million T cells as the source, about half a million cDNA molecules resulted. TCRdb independently ran MiXCR on the PCR reads; one entry per CDR3 protein. The data contain some 240,000 distinct CDR3 sequences, 35% to 45% of them seen just once; the ten biggest clones take up around 4.8%. There are many counts of this clonotype. Its antigen is unknown. V lost 2 bases, J lost 7 bases, and 6 bases lay in between. This CDR3 spans 13 amino acids. V usage is TRBV12-3 or TRBV12-4 and J usage is TRBJ1-6; D is unclear. This clonotype was sampled from a girl aged 10 to 17 with multiple sclerosis. The specimen sequenced was blood. In nucleotides, the CDR3 is TGTGCCAGCAGTTTAAGGAGGAATTCACCCCTCCACTTT. It translates to CASSLRRNSPLHF.